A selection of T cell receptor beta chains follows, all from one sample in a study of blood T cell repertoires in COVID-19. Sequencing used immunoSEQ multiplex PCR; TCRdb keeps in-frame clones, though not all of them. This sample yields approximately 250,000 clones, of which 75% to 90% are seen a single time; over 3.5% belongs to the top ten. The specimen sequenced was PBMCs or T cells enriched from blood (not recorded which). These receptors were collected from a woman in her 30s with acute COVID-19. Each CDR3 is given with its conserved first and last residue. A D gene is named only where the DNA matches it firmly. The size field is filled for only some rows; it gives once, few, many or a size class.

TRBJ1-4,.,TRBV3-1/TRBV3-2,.,TGTGCCAGCAGCCGCGATAATAATGAAAAACTGTTTTTT,CASSRDNNEKLFF
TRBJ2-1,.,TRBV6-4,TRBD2,TGTGCCAGCAGACCCCGGGGAGGGAGAGCGGGAGGGCGTAATGAGCAGTTCTTC,CASRPRGGRAGGRNEQFF
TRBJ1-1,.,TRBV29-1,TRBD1,TGCAGCGGTGTCGGGACAGGGGAGACTGAAGCTTTCTTT,CSGVGTGETEAFF
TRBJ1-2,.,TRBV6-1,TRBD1,TGTGCCAGCAGTGAAGGAAGAGACAGGGTATATGGCTACACCTTC,CASSEGRDRVYGYTF
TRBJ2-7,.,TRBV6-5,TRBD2,TGTGCCAGCAGTTACTCGGCGGGAGGGCCGGTCTACGAGCAGTACTTC,CASSYSAGGPVYEQYF
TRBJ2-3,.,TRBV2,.,TGTGCCAGCAGTGAGGGACGAGGGCGGGGAAGCACAGATACGCAGTATTTT,CASSEGRGRGSTDTQYF
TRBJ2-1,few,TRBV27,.,TGTGCCAGCAGTTTATCCCGGGATGAGCAGTTCTTC,CASSLSRDEQFF
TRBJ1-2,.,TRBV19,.,TGTGCCAGTAGTATAGGAGAGGGATACTATGGCTACACCTTC,CASSIGEGYYGYTF
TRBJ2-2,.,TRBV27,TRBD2,TGTGCCAGCAGTTGGGTAGCGGGAGATACCGGGGAGCTGTTTTTT,CASSWVAGDTGELFF
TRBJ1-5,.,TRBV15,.,TGTGCCACCAGCCCAAGTCCCTCAGGTGGTGGCAATCAGCCCCAGCATTTT,CATSPSPSGGGNQPQHF
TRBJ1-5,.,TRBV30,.,TGTGCCTGGTCTGTCAGGGAAGGCGGCAATCAGCCCCAGCATTTT,CAWSVREGGNQPQHF
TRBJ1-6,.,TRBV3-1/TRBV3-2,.,TGTGCCAGCCGGGTGCGGGAGTACAATTCACCCCTCCACTTT,CASRVREYNSPLHF
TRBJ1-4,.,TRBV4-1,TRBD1,TGCGCCAGCAGCCAAGGGGGACAGGGCGCACGAAGATATGAAAAACTGTTTTTT,CASSQGGQGARRYEKLFF
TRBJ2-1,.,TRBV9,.,TGTGCCAGCAGCGTAGATCCGGGGGTTAACAATGAGCAGTTCTTC,CASSVDPGVNNEQFF